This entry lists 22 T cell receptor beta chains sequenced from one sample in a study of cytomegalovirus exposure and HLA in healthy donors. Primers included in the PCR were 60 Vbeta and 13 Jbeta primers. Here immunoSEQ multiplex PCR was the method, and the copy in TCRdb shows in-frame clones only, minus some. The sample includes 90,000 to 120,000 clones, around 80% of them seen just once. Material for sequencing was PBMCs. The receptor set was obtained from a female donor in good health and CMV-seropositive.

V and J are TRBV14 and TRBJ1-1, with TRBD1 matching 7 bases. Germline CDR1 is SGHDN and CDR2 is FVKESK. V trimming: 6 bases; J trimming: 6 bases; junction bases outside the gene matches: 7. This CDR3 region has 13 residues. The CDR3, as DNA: TGTGCCAGCAGGTTAGACAGGGAGGCTGAAGCTTTCTTT. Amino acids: CASRLDREAEAFF.

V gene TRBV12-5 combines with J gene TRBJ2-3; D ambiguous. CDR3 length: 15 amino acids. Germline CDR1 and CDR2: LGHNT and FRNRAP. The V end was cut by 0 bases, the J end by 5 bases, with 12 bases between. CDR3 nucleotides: TGTGCTAGTGGTTTGGTATCGTCTAGAAGAGATACGCAGTATTTT. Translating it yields CASGLVSSRRDTQYF.

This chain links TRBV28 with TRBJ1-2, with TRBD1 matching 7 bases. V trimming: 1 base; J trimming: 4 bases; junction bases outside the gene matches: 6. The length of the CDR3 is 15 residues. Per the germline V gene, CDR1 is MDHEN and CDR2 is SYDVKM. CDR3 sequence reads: CASSLYAAGGYGYTF. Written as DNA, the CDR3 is TGTGCCAGCAGTTTATACGCGGCAGGGGGCTATGGCTACACCTTC.

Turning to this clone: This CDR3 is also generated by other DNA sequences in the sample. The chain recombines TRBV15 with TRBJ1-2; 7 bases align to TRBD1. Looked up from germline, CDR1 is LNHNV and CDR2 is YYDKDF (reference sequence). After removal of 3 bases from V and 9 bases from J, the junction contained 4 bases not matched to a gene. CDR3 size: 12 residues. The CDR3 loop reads CATSSDRASYTF. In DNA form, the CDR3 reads TGTGCCACCAGCAGTGACAGGGCTAGCTACACCTTC.

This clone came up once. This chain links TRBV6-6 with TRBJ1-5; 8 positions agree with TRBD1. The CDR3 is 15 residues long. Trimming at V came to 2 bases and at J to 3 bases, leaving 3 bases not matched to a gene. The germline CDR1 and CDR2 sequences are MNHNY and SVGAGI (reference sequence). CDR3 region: CASSYGQGNNQPQHF. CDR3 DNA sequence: TGTGCCAGCAGTTACGGACAGGGAAACAATCAGCCCCAGCATTTT.

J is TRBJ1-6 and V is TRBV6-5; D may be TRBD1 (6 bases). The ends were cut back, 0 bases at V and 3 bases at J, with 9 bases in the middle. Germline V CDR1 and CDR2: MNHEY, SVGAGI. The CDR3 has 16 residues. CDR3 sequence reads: CASSYSGASYNSPLHF. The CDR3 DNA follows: TGTGCCAGCAGTTACTCGGGGGCTAGCTATAATTCACCCCTCCACTTT.

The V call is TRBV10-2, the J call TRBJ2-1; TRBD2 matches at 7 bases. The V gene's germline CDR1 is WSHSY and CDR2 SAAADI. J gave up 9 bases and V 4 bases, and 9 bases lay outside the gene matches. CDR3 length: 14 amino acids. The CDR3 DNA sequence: TGCGCCAGCAGTGGAATCCGGGGGGTTGGTGAGCAGTTCTTC. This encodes CASSGIRGVGEQFF.

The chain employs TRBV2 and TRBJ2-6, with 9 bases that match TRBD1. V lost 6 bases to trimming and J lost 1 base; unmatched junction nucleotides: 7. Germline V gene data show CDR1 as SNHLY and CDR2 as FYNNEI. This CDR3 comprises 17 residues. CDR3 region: CASSPGTGYSGANVLTF. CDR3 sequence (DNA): TGTGCCAGCAGCCCCGGGACAGGGTATTCTGGGGCCAACGTCCTGACTTTC.

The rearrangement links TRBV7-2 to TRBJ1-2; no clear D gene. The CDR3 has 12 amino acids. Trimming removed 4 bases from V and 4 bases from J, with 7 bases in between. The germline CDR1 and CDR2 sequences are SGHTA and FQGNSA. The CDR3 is CASSSSSYGYTF. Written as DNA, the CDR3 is TGTGCCAGCAGCTCTTCCTCCTATGGCTACACCTTC.

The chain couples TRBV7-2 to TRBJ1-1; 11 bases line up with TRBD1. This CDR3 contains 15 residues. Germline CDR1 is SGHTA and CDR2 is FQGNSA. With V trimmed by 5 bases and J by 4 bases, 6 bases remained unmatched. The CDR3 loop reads CASSVDRGRATEAFF. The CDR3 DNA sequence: TGTGCCAGCAGCGTGGACAGGGGGCGGGCCACTGAAGCTTTCTTT.

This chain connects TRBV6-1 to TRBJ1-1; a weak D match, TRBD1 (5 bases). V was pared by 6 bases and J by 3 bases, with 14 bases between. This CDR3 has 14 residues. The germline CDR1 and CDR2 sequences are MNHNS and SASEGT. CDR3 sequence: CASRTGPGDTEAFF. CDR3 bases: TGTGCCAGCAGGACGGGACCGGGGGACACTGAAGCTTTCTTT.

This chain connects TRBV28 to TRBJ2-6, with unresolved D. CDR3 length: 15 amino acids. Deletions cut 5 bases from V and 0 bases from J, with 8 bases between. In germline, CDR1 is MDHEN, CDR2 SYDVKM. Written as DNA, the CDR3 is TGTGCCAGCAGTATGAGTTCCTCTGGGGCCAACGTCCTGACTTTC. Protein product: CASSMSSSGANVLTF.

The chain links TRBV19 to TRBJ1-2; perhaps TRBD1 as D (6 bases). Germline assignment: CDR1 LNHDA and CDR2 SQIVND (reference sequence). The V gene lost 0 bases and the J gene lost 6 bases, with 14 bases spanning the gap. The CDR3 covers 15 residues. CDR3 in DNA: TGTGCCAGTAGTATAGATTATAACAGGGCAGATGGCTACACCTTC. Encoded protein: CASSIDYNRADGYTF.

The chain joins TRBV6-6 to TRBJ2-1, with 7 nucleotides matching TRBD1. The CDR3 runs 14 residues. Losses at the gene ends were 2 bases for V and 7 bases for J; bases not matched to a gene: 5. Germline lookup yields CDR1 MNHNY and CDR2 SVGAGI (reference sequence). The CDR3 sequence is CASSYNRGENEQFF. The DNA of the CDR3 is TGTGCCAGCAGTTACAACAGGGGTGAAAATGAGCAGTTCTTC.

The CDR3 loop is CALGGVLAKNIQYF. CDR3 DNA: TGTGCCCTAGGGGGCGTTTTAGCCAAAAACATTCAGTACTTC. This rearrangement joins TRBV5-8 to TRBJ2-4, with 7 nucleotides matching TRBD1. This CDR3 has 14 amino acids. V lost 10 bases to trimming and J lost 0 bases; unmatched junction nucleotides: 7. In germline, CDR1 is SGHTS, CDR2 YDEGEE.

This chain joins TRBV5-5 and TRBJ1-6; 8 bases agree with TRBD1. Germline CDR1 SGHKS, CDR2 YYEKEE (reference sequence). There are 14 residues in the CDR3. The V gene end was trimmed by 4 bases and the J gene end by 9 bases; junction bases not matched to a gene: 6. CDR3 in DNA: TGTGCCAGCAGCCCGGACAGGGTCGGTTCACCCCTCCACTTT. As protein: CASSPDRVGSPLHF.

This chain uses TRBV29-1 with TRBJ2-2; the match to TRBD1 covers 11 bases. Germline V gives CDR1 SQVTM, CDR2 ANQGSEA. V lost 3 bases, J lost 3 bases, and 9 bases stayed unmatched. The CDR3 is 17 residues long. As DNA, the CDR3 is TGCAGCGTTGAGGACAGGGGGCGCGAAGGCTACACCGGGGAGCTGTTTTTT. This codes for CSVEDRGREGYTGELFF.

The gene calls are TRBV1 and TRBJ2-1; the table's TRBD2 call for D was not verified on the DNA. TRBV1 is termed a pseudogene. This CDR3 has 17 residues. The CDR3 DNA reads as TGCACCAGCAGCCAAGATTGCGGGCCCCAAGGTTGTACTGAGCAGTTCTTC. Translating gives CTSSQDCGPQGCTEQFF.

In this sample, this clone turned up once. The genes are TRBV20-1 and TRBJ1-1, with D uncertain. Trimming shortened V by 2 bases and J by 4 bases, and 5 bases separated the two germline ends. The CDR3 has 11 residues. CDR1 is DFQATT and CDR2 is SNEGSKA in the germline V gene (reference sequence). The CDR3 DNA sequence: TGCAGTGCTAGAAACTTCACTGAAGCTTTCTTT. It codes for CSARNFTEAFF.

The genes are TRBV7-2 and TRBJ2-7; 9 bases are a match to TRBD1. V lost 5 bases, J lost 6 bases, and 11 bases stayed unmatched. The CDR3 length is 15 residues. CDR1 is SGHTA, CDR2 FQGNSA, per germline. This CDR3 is CASSLQGQGLSEQYF. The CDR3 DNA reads TGTGCCAGCAGCCTCCAGGGACAGGGATTAAGCGAGCAGTACTTC.

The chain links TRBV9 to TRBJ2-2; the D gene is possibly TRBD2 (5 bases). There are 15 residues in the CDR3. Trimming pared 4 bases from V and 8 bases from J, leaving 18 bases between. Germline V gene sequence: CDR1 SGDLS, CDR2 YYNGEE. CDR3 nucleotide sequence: TGTGCCAGCAGCCCTCCGGGAAAAGGGCGGGGGGAGCTGTTTTTT. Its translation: CASSPPGKGRGELFF.

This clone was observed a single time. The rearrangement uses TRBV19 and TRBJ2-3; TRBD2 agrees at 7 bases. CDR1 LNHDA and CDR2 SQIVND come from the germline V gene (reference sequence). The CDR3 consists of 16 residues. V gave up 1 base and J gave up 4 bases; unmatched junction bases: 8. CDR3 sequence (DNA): TGTGCCAGTAGTATAGGGGGCGGGGGTGGGTCAGATACGCAGTATTTT. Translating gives CASSIGGGGGSDTQYF.